This entry lists 22 T cell receptor beta chains sequenced from one sample in a study of blood T cell repertoires in COVID-19. Clones were sequenced by immunoSEQ multiplex PCR, and TCRdb holds only the in-frame ones, with some missing. Here the sample spans about 140,000 clones, approximately 84% being singletons. The specimen sequenced was PBMCs or T cells enriched from blood (not recorded which). These receptors all come from a woman aged 45-59 years with acute COVID-19.

This chain uses TRBV10-3 with TRBJ2-7; possibly TRBD1 for D (6 bases). The ends were cut back, 3 bases at V and 0 bases at J, with 6 bases in the middle. The CDR3 loop spans 13 amino acids. Germline V gene data show CDR1 as ENHRY and CDR2 as SYGVKD. The CDR3 is CAISEQGSYEQYF. In DNA, the CDR3 is TGTGCCATCAGTGAACAGGGCTCCTACGAGCAGTACTTC.

This chain links TRBV10-1 with TRBJ2-2, with 11 bases identical to TRBD1. Germline assignment: CDR1 WNHNN and CDR2 SYGVQD (reference sequence). The junction had 7 bases not matched to a gene; V was cut back by 5 bases and J by 5 bases. The CDR3 loop spans 16 amino acids. The CDR3 DNA follows: TGCGCCAGCAGTAGCGGACAGGGGGCGTTGACCGGGGAGCTGTTTTTT. Protein product: CASSSGQGALTGELFF.

The chain links TRBV5-5 to TRBJ1-5; tentatively, D is TRBD1 (5 bases). The germline gives CDR1 SGHKS, CDR2 YYEKEE (reference sequence). The CDR3 has 15 amino acids. V was pared by 2 bases and J by 3 bases, with 12 bases between. CDR3 loop: CASSFGTDYNQPQHF. The CDR3 DNA sequence: TGTGCCAGCAGCTTCGGGACGGACTACAATCAGCCCCAGCATTTT.

This clone showed up just once. The V gene is TRBV27, the J gene TRBJ2-1; 8 bases are shared with TRBD2. This CDR3 is built from 12 residues. Looked up from germline, CDR1 is MNHEY and CDR2 is SMNVEV (reference sequence). V lost 6 bases and J lost 11; bases outside the gene matches: 6. CDR3 in amino acids: CASSHVAGKQFF. The CDR3 DNA reads TGTGCCAGCAGCCACGTAGCGGGGAAGCAGTTCTTC.

The chain is built from TRBV19 and TRBJ2-3, with TRBD2 matching 9 bases. CDR3 length equals 16 residues. Trimming removed 6 bases from V and 5 bases from J; junction bases left unmatched: 12. Germline loops: CDR1 LNHDA, CDR2 SQIVND (reference sequence). Here the CDR3 reads CASSPFSGRAQDTQYF. The CDR3 DNA sequence: TGTGCCAGTAGCCCCTTTAGCGGGAGAGCACAAGATACGCAGTATTTT.

V is TRBV5-4 and J is TRBJ2-1, with D tentatively TRBD2 (7 bases). V was shortened by 1 base and J by 6 bases, with 14 bases between the two germline ends. The germline V gene encodes CDR1 SGHNT and CDR2 YYREEE (reference sequence). The CDR3 extends over 15 amino acids. The CDR3 DNA is TGTGCCAGCAGCTTGAGTGCAGGGGAGGGCAATGAGCAGTTCTTC. Translation gives CASSLSAGEGNEQFF. The complete variable domain, with remaining parts taken from reference TRBV5-4 and TRBJ2-1, reads ETGVTQSPTHLIKTRGQQVTLRCSSQSGHNTVSWYQQALGQGPQFIFQYYREEENGRGNFPPRFSGLQFPNYSSELNVNALELDDSALYLCASSLSAGEGNEQFFGPGTRLTVL.

This clone was found a few times. This chain connects TRBV27 to TRBJ1-6, with 10 bases that match TRBD1. The CDR3 runs 17 residues. The V gene end was trimmed by 8 bases and the J gene end by 5 bases; junction bases not matched to a gene: 12. From germline, CDR1 is MNHEY and CDR2 SMNVEV (reference sequence). The CDR3 region is CASGKLAGTGDNSPLHF. CDR3 DNA sequence: TGTGCCAGCGGAAAGCTAGCCGGGACAGGGGATAATTCACCCCTCCACTTT.

The CDR3 loop is CASSPRLGAYNEQFF. CDR3 bases: TGTGCCAGCAGCCCCCGACTAGGAGCTTACAATGAGCAGTTCTTC. The gene calls are TRBV6-2 or TRBV6-3 and TRBJ2-1, with D tentatively TRBD2 (6 bases). The ends were cut back, 6 bases at V and 4 bases at J, with 16 bases in the middle. The CDR3 length is 15 residues. Germline CDR1 reads MNHEY; CDR2 reads SVGEGT.

The CDR3 DNA reads as TGTGCCAGCAGTGGCCCTAATTTCTATGGCTACACCTTC. The encoded protein is CASSGPNFYGYTF. V usage is TRBV25-1 and J usage is TRBJ1-2; no reliable D call. CDR1 and CDR2 (germline): MGHDK, SYGVNS. There are 13 residues in the CDR3. Trimming took off 4 bases at V and 4 bases at J, with 10 bases between the two ends.

The chain employs TRBV5-1 and TRBJ2-7, with 9 bases lining up with TRBD1. Germline V lookup: CDR1 SGHRS, CDR2 YFSETQ. Losses at the gene ends were 4 bases for V and 3 bases for J; bases not matched to a gene: 8. The CDR3 is 15 amino acids. The CDR3 region is CASSHGGTGRYEQYF. For the CDR3, the DNA is TGCGCCAGCAGCCATGGCGGGACAGGGCGCTACGAGCAGTACTTC.

V is TRBV30 and J is TRBJ2-7; D not resolved. CDR3 length equals 17 residues. Deletions cut 2 bases from V and 3 bases from J, with 23 bases between. The germline gives CDR1 GTSNPN, CDR2 SVGIG (reference sequence). Written as DNA, the CDR3 is TGTGCCTGGAGTTACGGTTTTGGCACCGACGAGGTCTACGAGCAGTACTTC. Its translation: CAWSYGFGTDEVYEQYF.

The V and J genes are TRBV7-2 and TRBJ2-3, with 8 bases lining up with TRBD2. Trimming removed 6 bases from V and 0 bases from J; junction bases left unmatched: 8. Germline V gene lookup returns CDR1 SGHTA and CDR2 FQGNSA. The CDR3 runs 16 residues. The CDR3 loop reads CASRDFGGGSTDTQYF. As DNA, the CDR3 is TGTGCCAGCAGAGACTTCGGGGGGGGAAGCACAGATACGCAGTATTTT.

V gene TRBV28 combines with J gene TRBJ1-5; 8 bases match TRBD1. The germline gives CDR1 MDHEN, CDR2 SYDVKM. Germline trimming cut 2 bases from V and 3 bases from J; bases unmatched to any gene: 3. CDR3 size: 15 residues. CDR3 amino acids: CASSLQGAANQPQHF. CDR3 in DNA: TGTGCCAGCAGTTTACAGGGGGCGGCCAATCAGCCCCAGCATTTT.

In its sample, this clone ranks as medium-sized. The genes are TRBV30 and TRBJ2-7; no clear D gene. Trimming pared 0 bases from V and 4 bases from J, leaving 4 bases between. The V gene's germline CDR1 is GTSNPN and CDR2 SVGIG (reference sequence). The CDR3 is 11 amino acids. This CDR3 is CAWSVAYEQYF. Written as DNA, the CDR3 is TGTGCCTGGAGTGTTGCGTACGAGCAGTACTTC.

This clone is a singleton in its sample. The V call is TRBV7-3, the J call TRBJ1-2; 9 bases align to TRBD1. V lost 4 bases and J lost 6; bases outside the gene matches: 3. CDR1 SGHTA and CDR2 FQGTGA come from the germline V gene. The CDR3 is 13 residues long. This CDR3 reads CASSSGQGDGYTF. For the CDR3, the DNA is TGTGCCAGCAGCTCGGGACAGGGAGATGGCTACACCTTC.

The chain recombines TRBV25-1 with TRBJ1-4; D not resolved. V lost 7 bases, J lost 5 bases, and 14 bases lay in between. This CDR3 contains 14 residues. The germline gives CDR1 MGHDK, CDR2 SYGVNS. The CDR3 sequence is CASTPRTGNEKLFF. DNA for the CDR3: TGTGCCAGCACCCCGCGGACGGGAAATGAAAAACTGTTTTTT.

This rearrangement joins TRBV29-1 to TRBJ1-1; TRBD1 agrees at 10 bases. The CDR3 covers 14 residues. The trim removed 6 bases at V and 5 bases at J, leaving 9 bases unmatched. Germline V CDR1 and CDR2: SQVTM, ANQGSEA. The CDR3 DNA is TGCAGCGTGGAGAGGACAGGGGGGAGGACTGAAGCTTTCTTT. Translation gives CSVERTGGRTEAFF.

The chain has TRBV19 and TRBJ2-6, with unresolved D. V gave up 6 bases and J gave up 0 bases, with 9 bases separating them. In germline, CDR1 is LNHDA, CDR2 SQIVND (reference sequence). This CDR3 is built from 15 residues. The CDR3 DNA follows: TGTGCCAGTAGCCTAACAGCCTCTGGGGCCAACGTCCTGACTTTC. It yields the protein CASSLTASGANVLTF.

This chain links TRBV20-1 with TRBJ1-2; D remains ambiguous. This CDR3 is built from 13 residues. Trimming stripped 3 bases from V and 8 bases from J, with 16 bases between. In germline, CDR1 is DFQATT, CDR2 SNEGSKA (reference sequence). The CDR3, as DNA: TGCAGTGCTAGTCTGCGGAGGGCTGACGGCTACACCTTC. Its protein is CSASLRRADGYTF.

The rearrangement links TRBV6-5 to TRBJ1-5; the D is unclear. The germline V gene has CDR1 MNHEY and CDR2 SVGAGI. The CDR3 is 13 residues long. Trimming removed 6 bases from V and 6 bases from J, with 12 bases in between. CDR3 DNA: TGTGCCAGCAGCAGAATTTTTGGTCAGCCCCAGCATTTT. Amino acid sequence: CASSRIFGQPQHF.

This chain joins TRBV7-9 and TRBJ2-7, with D perhaps matching TRBD1 (5 bases). Trimming took 5 bases from V and 3 from J, leaving 17 bases between them. Germline CDR1 SEHNR, CDR2 FQNEAQ (reference sequence). The CDR3 covers 15 residues. The CDR3 loop is CASSDTTENFYEQYF. The DNA for the CDR3 is TGTGCCAGCAGCGATACGACAGAGAACTTCTACGAGCAGTACTTC. Together with reference TRBV7-9 and TRBJ2-7, the CDR3 gives the full variable domain: DTGVSQNPRHKITKRGQNVTFRCDPISEHNRLYWYRQTLGQGPEFLTYFQNEAQLEKSRLLSDRFSAERPKGSFSTLEIQRTEQGDSAMYLCASSDTTENFYEQYFGPGTRLTVT.

This clone appeared once. The gene calls are TRBV19 and TRBJ1-1; D is uncertain. The CDR3 spans 13 residues. CDR1 is LNHDA and CDR2 is SQIVND in the germline V gene (reference sequence). Trimming pared 6 bases from V and 0 bases from J, leaving 8 bases between. The chain's CDR3 is CASSIQMNTEAFF. The CDR3 DNA is TGTGCCAGTAGCATACAGATGAACACTGAAGCTTTCTTT. Full variable domain (missing parts from reference TRBV19 and TRBJ1-1): DGGITQSPKYLFRKEGQNVTLSCEQNLNHDAMYWYRQDPGQGLRLIYYSQIVNDFQKGDIAEGYSVSREKKESFPLTVTSAQKNPTAFYLCASSIQMNTEAFFGQGTRLTVV.